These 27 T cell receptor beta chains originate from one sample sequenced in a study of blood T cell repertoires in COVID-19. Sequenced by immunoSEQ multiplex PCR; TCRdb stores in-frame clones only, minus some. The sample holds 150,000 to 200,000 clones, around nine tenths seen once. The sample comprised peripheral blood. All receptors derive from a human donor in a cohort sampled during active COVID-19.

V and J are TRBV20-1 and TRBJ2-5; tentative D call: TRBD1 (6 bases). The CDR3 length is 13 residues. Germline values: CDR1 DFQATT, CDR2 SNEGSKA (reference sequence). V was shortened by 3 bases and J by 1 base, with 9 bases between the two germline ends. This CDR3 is CSASTGFQETQYF. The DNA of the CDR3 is TGCAGTGCTAGTACAGGGTTCCAAGAGACCCAGTACTTC.

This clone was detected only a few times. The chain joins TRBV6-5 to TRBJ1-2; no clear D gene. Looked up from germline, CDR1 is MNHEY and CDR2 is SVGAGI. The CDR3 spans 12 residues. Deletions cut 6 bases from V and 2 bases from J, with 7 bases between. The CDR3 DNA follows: TGTGCCAGCAGCGACTGGAACTATGGCTACACCTTC. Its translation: CASSDWNYGYTF.

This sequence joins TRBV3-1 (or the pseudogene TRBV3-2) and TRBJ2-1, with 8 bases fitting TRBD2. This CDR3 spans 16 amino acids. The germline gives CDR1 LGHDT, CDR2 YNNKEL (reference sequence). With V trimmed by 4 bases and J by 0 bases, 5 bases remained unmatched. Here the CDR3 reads CASSPKLAASYNEQFF. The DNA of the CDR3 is TGTGCCAGCAGCCCAAAACTAGCGGCCTCCTACAATGAGCAGTTCTTC.

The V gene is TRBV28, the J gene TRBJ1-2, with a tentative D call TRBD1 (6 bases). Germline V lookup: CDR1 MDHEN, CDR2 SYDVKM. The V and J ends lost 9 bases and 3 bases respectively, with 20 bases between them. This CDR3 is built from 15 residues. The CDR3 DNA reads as TGTGCCAGTGGGACACGAACCCCTATTCACTATGGCTACACCTTC. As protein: CASGTRTPIHYGYTF.

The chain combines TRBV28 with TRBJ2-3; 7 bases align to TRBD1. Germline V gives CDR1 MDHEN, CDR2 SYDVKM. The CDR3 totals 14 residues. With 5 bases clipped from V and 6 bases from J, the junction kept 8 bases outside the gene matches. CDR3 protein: CASSRRQGGDTQYF. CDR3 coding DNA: TGTGCCAGCAGTAGACGACAGGGTGGCGATACGCAGTATTTT.

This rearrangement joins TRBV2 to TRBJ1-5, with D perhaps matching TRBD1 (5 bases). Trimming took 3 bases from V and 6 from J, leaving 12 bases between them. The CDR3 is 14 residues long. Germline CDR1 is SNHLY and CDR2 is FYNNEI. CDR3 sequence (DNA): TGTGCCAGCAGTGATCGGCAGGGAAGTCAGCCCCAGCATTTT. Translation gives CASSDRQGSQPQHF. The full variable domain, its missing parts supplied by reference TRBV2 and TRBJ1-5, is EPEVTQTPSHQVTQMGQEVILRCVPISNHLYFYWYRQILGQKVEFLVSFYNNEISEKSEIFDDQFSVERPDGSNFTLKIRSTKLEDSAMYFCASSDRQGSQPQHFGDGTRLSIL.

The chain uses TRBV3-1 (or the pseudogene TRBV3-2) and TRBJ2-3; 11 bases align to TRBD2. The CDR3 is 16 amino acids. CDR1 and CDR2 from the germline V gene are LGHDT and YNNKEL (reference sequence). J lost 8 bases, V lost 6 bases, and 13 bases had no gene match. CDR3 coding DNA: TGTGCCAGCAGACCCACTAGCGGGGGCCCCGTTTTTACGCAGTATTTT. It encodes CASRPTSGGPVFTQYF.

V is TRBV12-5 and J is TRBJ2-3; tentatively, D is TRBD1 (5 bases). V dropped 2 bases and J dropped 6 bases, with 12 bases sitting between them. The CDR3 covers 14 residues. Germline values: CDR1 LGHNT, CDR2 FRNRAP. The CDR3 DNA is TGTGCTAGTGGTTTGTCTTCGAAGGGGGATACGCAGTATTTT. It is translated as CASGLSSKGDTQYF.

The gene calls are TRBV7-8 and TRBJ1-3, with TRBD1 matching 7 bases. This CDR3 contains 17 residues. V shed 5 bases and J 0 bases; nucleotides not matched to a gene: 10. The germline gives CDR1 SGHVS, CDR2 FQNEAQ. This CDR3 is CASSPIKTGISGNTIYF. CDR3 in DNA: TGTGCCAGCAGCCCGATAAAGACAGGGATCTCTGGAAACACCATATATTTT.

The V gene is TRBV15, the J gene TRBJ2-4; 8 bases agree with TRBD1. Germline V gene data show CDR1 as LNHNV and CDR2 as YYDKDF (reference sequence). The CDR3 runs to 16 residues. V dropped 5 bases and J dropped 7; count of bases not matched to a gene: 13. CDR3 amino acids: CATSGDRIGPKNIQYF. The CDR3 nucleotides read TGTGCCACCAGCGGGGACAGGATTGGACCGAAGAACATTCAGTACTTC. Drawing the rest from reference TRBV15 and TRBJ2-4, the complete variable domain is DAMVIQNPRYQVTQFGKPVTLSCSQTLNHNVMYWYQQKSSQAPKLLFHYYDKDFNNEADTPDNFQSRRPNTSFCFLDIRSPGLGDTAMYLCATSGDRIGPKNIQYFGAGTRLSVL.

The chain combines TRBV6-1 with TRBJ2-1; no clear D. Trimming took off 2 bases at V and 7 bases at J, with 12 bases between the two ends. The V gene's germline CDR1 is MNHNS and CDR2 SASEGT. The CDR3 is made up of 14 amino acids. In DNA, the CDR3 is TGTGCCAGCAGTGAACAACAGCTTTGGAATGAGCAGTTCTTC. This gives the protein CASSEQQLWNEQFF.

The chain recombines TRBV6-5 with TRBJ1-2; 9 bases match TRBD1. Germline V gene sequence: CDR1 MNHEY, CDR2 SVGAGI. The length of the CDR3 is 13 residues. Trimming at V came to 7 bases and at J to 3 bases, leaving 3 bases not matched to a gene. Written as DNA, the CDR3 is TGTGCCAGCAAAACAGGGGGCGACTATGGCTACACCTTC. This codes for CASKTGGDYGYTF.

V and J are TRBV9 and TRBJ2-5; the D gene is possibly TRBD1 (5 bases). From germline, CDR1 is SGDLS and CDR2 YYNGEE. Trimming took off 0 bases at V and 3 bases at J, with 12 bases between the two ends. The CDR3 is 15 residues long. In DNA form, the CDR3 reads TGTGCCAGCAGCGTAGGGTGGGGCAGGGAAGAGACCCAGTACTTC. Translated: CASSVGWGREETQYF.

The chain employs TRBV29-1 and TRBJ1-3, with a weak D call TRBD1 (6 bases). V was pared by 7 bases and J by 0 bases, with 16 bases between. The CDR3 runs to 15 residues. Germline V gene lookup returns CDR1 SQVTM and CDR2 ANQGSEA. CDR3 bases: TGCAGCGCAATGGGACAAAGGGGCTCTGGAAACACCATATATTTT. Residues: CSAMGQRGSGNTIYF.

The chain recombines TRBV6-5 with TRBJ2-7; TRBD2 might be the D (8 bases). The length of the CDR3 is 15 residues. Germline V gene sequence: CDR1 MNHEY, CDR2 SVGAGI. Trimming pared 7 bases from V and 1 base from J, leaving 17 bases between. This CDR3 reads CASKGAAGESYEQYF. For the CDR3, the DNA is TGTGCCAGCAAGGGGGCAGCGGGAGAATCCTACGAGCAGTACTTC.

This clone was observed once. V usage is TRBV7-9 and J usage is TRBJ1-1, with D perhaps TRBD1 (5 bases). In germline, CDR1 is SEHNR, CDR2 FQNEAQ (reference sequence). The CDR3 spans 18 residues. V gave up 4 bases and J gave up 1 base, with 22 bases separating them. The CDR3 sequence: CASSSRGGGLIGNTEAFF. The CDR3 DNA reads TGTGCCAGCAGCTCCCGAGGCGGGGGATTGATTGGGAACACTGAAGCTTTCTTT.

In nucleotides, the CDR3 is TGTGCCAGCAGTATGACAGGGGACTATGGCTACACCTTC. This translates into CASSMTGDYGYTF. This chain connects TRBV7-8 to TRBJ1-2, with 8 bases fitting TRBD1. Germline values: CDR1 SGHVS, CDR2 FQNEAQ. CDR3 length equals 13 residues. The J segment lost 3 bases and the V segment lost 6 bases, leaving 3 bases of the junction unmatched.

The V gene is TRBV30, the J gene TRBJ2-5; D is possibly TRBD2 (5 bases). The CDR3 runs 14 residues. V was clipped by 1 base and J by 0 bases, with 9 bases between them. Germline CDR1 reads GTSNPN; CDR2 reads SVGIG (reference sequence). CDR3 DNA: TGTGCCTGGAGTGCCGGGGTGTACCAAGAGACCCAGTACTTC. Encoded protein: CAWSAGVYQETQYF. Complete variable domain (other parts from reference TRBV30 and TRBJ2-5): SQTIHQWPATLVQPVGSPLSLECTVEGTSNPNLYWYRQAAGRGLQLLFYSVGIGQISSEVPQNLSASRPQDRQFILSSKKLLLSDSGFYLCAWSAGVYQETQYFGPGTRLLVL.

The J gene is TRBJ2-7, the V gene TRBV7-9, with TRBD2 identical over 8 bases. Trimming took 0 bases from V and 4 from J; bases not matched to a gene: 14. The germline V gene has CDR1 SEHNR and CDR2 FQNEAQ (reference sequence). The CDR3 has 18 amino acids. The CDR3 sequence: CASSLALPSSGGRYEQYF. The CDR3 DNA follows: TGTGCCAGCAGCTTAGCGCTCCCTTCCAGCGGGGGAAGGTACGAGCAGTACTTC.

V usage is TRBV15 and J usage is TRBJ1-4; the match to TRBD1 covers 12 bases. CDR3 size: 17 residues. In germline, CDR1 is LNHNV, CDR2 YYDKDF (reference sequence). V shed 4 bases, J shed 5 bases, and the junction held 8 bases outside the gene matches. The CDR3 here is CATSTRDRGLRNEKLFF. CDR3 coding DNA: TGTGCCACCAGCACCCGGGACAGGGGGCTCCGGAATGAAAAACTGTTTTTT.

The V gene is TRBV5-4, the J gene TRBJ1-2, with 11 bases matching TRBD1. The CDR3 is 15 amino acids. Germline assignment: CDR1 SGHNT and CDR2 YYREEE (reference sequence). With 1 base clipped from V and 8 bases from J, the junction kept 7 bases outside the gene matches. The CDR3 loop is CASSLSGTGGIGYTF. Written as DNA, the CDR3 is TGTGCCAGCAGCTTGTCTGGGACAGGGGGGATAGGCTACACCTTC.

The CDR3: CASSFFGTGGNEQFF. CDR3 nucleotide sequence: TGTGCCAGCAGTTTCTTCGGGACAGGCGGTAATGAGCAGTTCTTC. This chain joins TRBV28 and TRBJ2-1, with TRBD1 matching over 8 bases. Germline assignment: CDR1 MDHEN and CDR2 SYDVKM. V gave up 3 bases and J gave up 7 bases; unmatched junction bases: 8. The CDR3 has 15 amino acids.

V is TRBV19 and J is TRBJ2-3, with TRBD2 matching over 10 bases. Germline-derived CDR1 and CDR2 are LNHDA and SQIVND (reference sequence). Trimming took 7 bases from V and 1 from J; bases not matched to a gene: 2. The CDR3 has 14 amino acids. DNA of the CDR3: TGTGCCAGTAAAGGGACTAGCGGCACAGATACGCAGTATTTT. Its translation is CASKGTSGTDTQYF.

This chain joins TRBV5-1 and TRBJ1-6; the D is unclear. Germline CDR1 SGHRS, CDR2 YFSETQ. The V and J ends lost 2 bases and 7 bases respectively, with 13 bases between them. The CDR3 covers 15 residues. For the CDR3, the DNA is TGCGCCAGCAGCTTAGGTGGGTTGGAGAATTCACCCCTCCACTTT. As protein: CASSLGGLENSPLHF.

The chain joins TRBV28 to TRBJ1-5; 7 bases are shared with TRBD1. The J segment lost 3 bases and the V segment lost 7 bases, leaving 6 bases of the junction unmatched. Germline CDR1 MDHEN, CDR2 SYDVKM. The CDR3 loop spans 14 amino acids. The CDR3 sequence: CASINDRDNQPQHF. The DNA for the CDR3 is TGTGCCAGCATTAACGACAGGGACAATCAGCCCCAGCATTTT.

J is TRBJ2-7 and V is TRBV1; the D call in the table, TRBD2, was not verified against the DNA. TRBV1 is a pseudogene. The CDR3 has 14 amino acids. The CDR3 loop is CTSSSPEKAGEQYF. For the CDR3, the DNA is TGCACCAGCAGCTCTCCTGAGAAGGCGGGTGAGCAGTACTTC.

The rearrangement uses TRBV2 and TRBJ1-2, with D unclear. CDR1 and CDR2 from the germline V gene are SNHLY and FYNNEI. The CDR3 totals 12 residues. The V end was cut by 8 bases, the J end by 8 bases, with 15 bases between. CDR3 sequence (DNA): TGTGCCAGCTCACCGGGTCCCGGGGGCTACACCTTC. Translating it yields CASSPGPGGYTF.